This T cell receptor (beta chain) was sequenced in a study of T cell responses to AZD1222 COVID-19 vaccine. Deletions cut 4 bases from V and 5 bases from J, with 6 bases between. Germline V gene sequence: CDR1 MNHEY, CDR2 SVGAGI. The CDR3 has 13 residues. Assay: immunoSEQ multiplex PCR; the TCRdb copy retains only in-frame clones and omits some. The top ten clones hold roughly 5.5% of a sample with 130,000 to 150,000 clones, approximately 90% of them seen once. The sequences come from peripheral blood, collected on day 0 of AZD1222 vaccination. The sequence was obtained from an adult in good health. This chain joins TRBV6-5 and TRBJ1-6; D unresolved. CDR3 protein: CASSSGNNSPLHF. Written as DNA, the CDR3 is TGTGCCAGCAGTTCAGGCAATAATTCACCCCTCCACTTT.